The clone carrying this TCR beta chain was seen many times. TCRdb reprocessed the 5' RACE reads with MiXCR, giving one entry per CDR3 protein. The data contain about 690,000 distinct CDR3 sequences, 21% of them singletons. The record originates from a study of identical twins. This same sample was also taken into another study, of T cells expressing NK-cell markers.

This TCR came from a woman aged 18-35 years in good health. Sequences were obtained from PBMCs.

The CDR3 DNA is TGTGCCAGTTGGGGACAGTCAACTGAAGCTTTCTTT. Its translation is CASWGQSTEAFF. The V and J genes are TRBV10-3 and TRBJ1-1; TRBD1 agrees at 7 bases. The CDR3 totals 12 residues. V lost 10 bases to trimming and J lost 5 bases; unmatched junction nucleotides: 7. Per the germline V gene, CDR1 is ENHRY and CDR2 is SYGVKD.